This T cell receptor (beta chain) was sequenced during a study of identical twins. TCRdb itself ran the 5' RACE reads through MiXCR, one entry per CDR3 protein. The sample has 550,000 to 700,000 distinct CDR3 sequences; 21% are singletons. This CDR3 is built from 15 residues. CDR1 is SGDLS and CDR2 is YYNGEE in the germline V gene. The V and J ends lost 3 bases and 4 bases, in that order; junction bases with no gene match: 4. The sample was also linked to a second study, of T cells expressing NK-cell markers. This second report adds: Among eight sequenced donors, seven carried HCMV seropositivity while one was seronegative.

The sample comprised PBMCs. This clonotype originated in a woman between 18 and 29 years old in good health. The rearrangement links TRBV9 to TRBJ2-1; 10 bases are a match to TRBD2. The CDR3 coding sequence is TGTGCCAGCAGCGAACTAGCGGGACGATACAATGAGCAGTTCTTC. Protein sequence: CASSELAGRYNEQFF.